These 18 T cell receptor beta chains share one sample of origin, sequenced in a study of T cells in Graves' hyperthyroidism and ophthalmopathy. Using RNA transcripts as the source, TCR beta CDR3 regions were amplified. HTBI primers were the set used in a first-round RT-PCR of the TCR CDR3. Using its own MiXCR run on the multiplex PCR reads, TCRdb lists one record per CDR3 protein. This sample yields 110,000 to 150,000 distinct CDR3 sequences, of which about 20% are seen a single time; over 60% belongs to the top ten. Material: blood. These receptors came from a woman in her forties or fifties with Graves' hyperthyroidism that later progressed to Graves' ophthalmopathy.

This clonotype was recorded many times. This CDR3 reads CASSQGAPQMNTEAFF. CDR3 DNA sequence: TGTGCCAGCAGTCAAGGGGCGCCGCAGATGAACACTGAAGCTTTCTTT. This chain uses TRBV6-1 with TRBJ1-1; the D gene is possibly TRBD1 (5 bases). This CDR3 contains 16 residues. Deletions cut 5 bases from V and 0 bases from J, with 16 bases between. The germline CDR1 and CDR2 sequences are MNHNS and SASEGT.

This clonotype was counted ten times or more. The V gene is TRBV28, the J gene TRBJ1-1; D might be TRBD1 (5 bases). This CDR3 comprises 13 residues. V lost 3 bases to trimming and J lost 1 base, with 6 bases between them. In germline, CDR1 is MDHEN, CDR2 SYDVKM. The CDR3 DNA reads TGTGCCAGCAGTTTGCAGGGGAACACTGAAGCTTTCTTT. As protein: CASSLQGNTEAFF.

Turning to this clonotype: A much larger clone is a single base away; this may be a read error. V is TRBV28 and J is TRBJ1-5; D uncertain. Germline lookup yields CDR1 MDHEN and CDR2 SYDVKM. With 10 bases removed from V and 3 bases from J, the gap between germline ends came to 16 bases. The CDR3 length is 14 residues. DNA of the CDR3: TGTGCCAACCCGAGGACCGATAACAATCAGCCCCAGCATTTT. Protein product: CANPRTDNNQPQHF.

The chain couples TRBV7-2 to TRBJ2-1; TRBD1 matches 12 bases. Trimming took 4 bases from V and 7 from J; bases not matched to a gene: 5. CDR3 size: 15 residues. CDR1 is SGHTA and CDR2 is FQGNSA in the germline V gene. The DNA of the CDR3 is TGTGCCAGCAGCTACCGGGACAGGGGGCTGAATGAGCAGTTCTTC. Translated: CASSYRDRGLNEQFF.

This chain connects TRBV5-6 to TRBJ1-5; D unresolved. Per germline, CDR1 SGHDT and CDR2 YYEEEE. CDR3 length equals 15 residues. Trimming stripped 0 bases from V and 2 bases from J, with 9 bases between. CDR3 in DNA: TGTGCCAGCAGCTTGGGGCCAGGCGGCAATCAGCCCCAGCATTTT. This translates into CASSLGPGGNQPQHF.

This clonotype was picked up many times. The chain recombines TRBV20-1 with TRBJ2-5; 8 nucleotides align to TRBD1. V was clipped by 0 bases and J by 6 bases; unmatched bases: 12. This CDR3 has 16 residues. CDR1 is DFQATT and CDR2 is SNEGSKA in the germline V gene (reference sequence). The CDR3 DNA is TGCAGTGCTAGAGACGAGACAGGGGCCCCCAAAAAGACCCAGTACTTC. This codes for CSARDETGAPKKTQYF.

The V gene is TRBV19, the J gene TRBJ2-3; 10 nucleotides line up with TRBD2. The CDR3 totals 16 residues. V lost 4 bases, J lost 3 bases, and 7 bases stayed unmatched. The germline CDR1 and CDR2 sequences are LNHDA and SQIVND (reference sequence). The CDR3 nucleotides read TGTGCCAGTAGTAGAGCTAGCGGGAGTTGGACAGATACGCAGTATTTT. Its protein is CASSRASGSWTDTQYF.

This clonotype was found many times. The V call is TRBV30, the J call TRBJ1-5; 11 nucleotides agree with TRBD1. The CDR3 is 15 amino acids. V gave up 2 bases and J gave up 6 bases; unmatched junction bases: 6. From germline, CDR1 is GTSNPN and CDR2 SVGIG (reference sequence). CDR3 residues: CAWSFSGTGGQPQHF. In DNA form, the CDR3 reads TGTGCCTGGAGTTTTTCCGGGACAGGGGGTCAGCCCCAGCATTTT.

This clonotype was found many times. This rearrangement joins TRBV11-2 to TRBJ2-5, with D uncertain. CDR1 SGHAT and CDR2 FQNNGV come from the germline V gene. Trimming pared 5 bases from V and 5 bases from J, leaving 6 bases between. The CDR3 is 11 residues long. CDR3 sequence reads: CASSVGETQYF. The CDR3 nucleotides are TGTGCCAGCAGCGTCGGGGAGACCCAGTACTTC.

The CDR3 loop is CASRTLKGGTEAFF. The CDR3 DNA sequence: TGTGCCAGCAGGACCTTAAAAGGGGGCACTGAAGCTTTCTTT. The V call is TRBV28, the J call TRBJ1-1; the D gene is possibly TRBD1 (6 bases). Germline CDR1 and CDR2: MDHEN and SYDVKM. The V end lost 6 bases, the J end lost 4 bases, and 15 bases lay between the germline ends. The CDR3 runs 14 residues.

The chain recombines TRBV20-1 with TRBJ2-3, with 12 bases that match TRBD2. This CDR3 spans 15 amino acids. The germline CDR1 and CDR2 sequences are DFQATT and SNEGSKA (reference sequence). J gave up 2 bases and V 5 bases, and 5 bases lay outside the gene matches. The CDR3 bases are TGCAGTGCTGGCGGGACTAGCGGGCCCACAGATACGCAGTATTTT. Translation gives CSAGGTSGPTDTQYF.

This clonotype showed up just a few times. This sequence joins TRBV7-4 and TRBJ1-5, with TRBD1 matching 7 bases. V shed 2 bases and J 8 bases; nucleotides not matched to a gene: 6. The CDR3 loop spans 14 amino acids. Germline V CDR1 and CDR2: SGHVT, SQSDAQ. This chain's CDR3 is CASSLKRGREPQHF. The DNA for the CDR3 is TGTGCCAGCAGCTTAAAGAGGGGGCGAGAGCCCCAGCATTTT.

This rearrangement joins TRBV25-1 to TRBJ1-2, with D perhaps matching TRBD1 (6 bases). V was clipped by 8 bases and J by 4 bases, with 17 bases between them. The CDR3 has 14 amino acids. Germline V gives CDR1 MGHDK, CDR2 SYGVNS. The DNA for the CDR3 is TGTGCCAGCTCCCCGTCGACAGGACCCTATGGCTACACCTTC. Translation gives CASSPSTGPYGYTF.

This clonotype has ten or more counts. The chain joins TRBV28 to TRBJ2-3; the match to TRBD2 covers 8 bases. The CDR3 length is 15 residues. The germline CDR1 and CDR2 sequences are MDHEN and SYDVKM. With 7 bases clipped from V and 1 base from J, the junction kept 7 bases outside the gene matches. The CDR3 loop reads CASNGQTSGTDTQYF. The DNA of the CDR3 is TGTGCCAGCAACGGGCAGACTAGCGGCACAGATACGCAGTATTTT.

A remark on this clonotype: A clone one base away is much larger, so this may be a read error. The rearrangement uses TRBV30 and TRBJ2-7; 8 bases are a match to TRBD1. This CDR3 region has 12 residues. Germline V CDR1 and CDR2: GTSNPN, SVGIG (reference sequence). V shed 6 bases, J shed 9 bases, and the junction held 10 bases outside the gene matches. CDR3 loop: CACSWTGPGQYF. The CDR3 region has the DNA TGTGCCTGTTCCTGGACAGGGCCCGGGCAGTACTTC.

Ten or more counts support this clonotype. The chain carries TRBV3-1 and TRBJ2-5; D remains ambiguous. CDR1 and CDR2 from the germline V gene are LGHDT and YNNKEL (reference sequence). CDR3 length: 13 amino acids. V dropped 1 base and J dropped 1 base, with 4 bases sitting between them. The DNA of the CDR3 is TGTGCCAGCAGCCAAGCCTCCCAAGAGACCCAGTACTTC. Encoded protein: CASSQASQETQYF.

Only a few counts were recorded for this clonotype. V usage is TRBV27 and J usage is TRBJ2-3; perhaps D is TRBD1 or TRBD2 (5 bases each). Germline CDR1 is MNHEY and CDR2 is SMNVEV (reference sequence). The CDR3 is made up of 16 amino acids. The V gene lost 7 bases and the J gene lost 0 bases, with 17 bases spanning the gap. The CDR3 reads CASTRIGTSSTDTQYF. CDR3 nucleotides: TGTGCCAGCACTAGAATTGGGACCTCTAGCACAGATACGCAGTATTTT.

Many counts were recorded for this clonotype. This rearrangement joins TRBV7-2 to TRBJ2-7; 7 bases line up with TRBD1. The CDR3 loop spans 15 amino acids. In germline, CDR1 is SGHTA, CDR2 FQGNSA. V shed 5 bases and J 8 bases; nucleotides not matched to a gene: 15. In DNA, the CDR3 is TGTGCCAGCAGCCGCCGGGACAGTCCTTCCACCCAGCAGTACTTC. It encodes CASSRRDSPSTQQYF.